This T cell receptor (beta chain) was recorded in a study of blood T cell repertoires in COVID-19. In the study overall: Spain, Italy and the United States supplied samples that represented acute and convalescent COVID-19. Sources were T cells, B-cell-depleted T cells, or PBMCs; the material itself was cDNA or gDNA.

Per the study methods: Amplification of reference gene primers provided the estimated nucleated cell counts. TCRdb keeps only in-frame clones here, not all; method: immunoSEQ multiplex PCR. Clone size and V and J calls were adopted from that table, with D and trimming inferred from the DNA. The sample includes about 150,000 clones, 65% to 85% seen only once; the top ten take 15% to 20%. Germline V gene lookup returns CDR1 SEHNR and CDR2 FQNEAQ (reference sequence). V lost 5 bases, J lost 7 bases, and 14 bases lay in between. This CDR3 has 13 amino acids. The TCR was taken from a woman aged 65 to 85 who had recovered from COVID-19. This sequence joins TRBV7-9 and TRBJ1-2; maybe TRBD1 (5 bases). The sequenced material came from peripheral blood. The CDR3 region has the DNA TGTGCCAGCAGCCCCTTAGGAGGGGTTGGCTACACCTTC. Translation: CASSPLGGVGYTF.